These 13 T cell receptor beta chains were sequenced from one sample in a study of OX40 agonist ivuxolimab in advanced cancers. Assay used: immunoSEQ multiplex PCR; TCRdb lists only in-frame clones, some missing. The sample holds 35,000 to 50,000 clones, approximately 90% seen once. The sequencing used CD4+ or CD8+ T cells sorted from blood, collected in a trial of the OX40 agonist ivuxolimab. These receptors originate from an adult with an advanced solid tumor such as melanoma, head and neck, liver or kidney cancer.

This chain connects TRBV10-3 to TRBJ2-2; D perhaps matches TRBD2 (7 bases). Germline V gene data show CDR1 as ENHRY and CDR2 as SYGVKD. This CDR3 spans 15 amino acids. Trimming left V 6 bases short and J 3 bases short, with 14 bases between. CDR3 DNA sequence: TGTGCCATCAGGGGGGGGCGGACCCACACCGGGGAGCTGTTTTTT. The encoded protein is CAIRGGRTHTGELFF.

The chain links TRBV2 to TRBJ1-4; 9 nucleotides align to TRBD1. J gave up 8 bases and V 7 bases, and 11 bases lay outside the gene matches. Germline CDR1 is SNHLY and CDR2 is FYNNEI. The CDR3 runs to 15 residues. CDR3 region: CASTPPGQGLEKLFF. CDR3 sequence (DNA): TGTGCCAGCACTCCCCCGGGACAGGGTCTGGAAAAACTGTTTTTT.

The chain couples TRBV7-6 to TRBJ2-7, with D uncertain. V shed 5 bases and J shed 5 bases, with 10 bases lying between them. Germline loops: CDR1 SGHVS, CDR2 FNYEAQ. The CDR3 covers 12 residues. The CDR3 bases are TGTGCCAGCAGCCACTTGGCCGACGAGCAGTACTTC. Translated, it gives CASSHLADEQYF.

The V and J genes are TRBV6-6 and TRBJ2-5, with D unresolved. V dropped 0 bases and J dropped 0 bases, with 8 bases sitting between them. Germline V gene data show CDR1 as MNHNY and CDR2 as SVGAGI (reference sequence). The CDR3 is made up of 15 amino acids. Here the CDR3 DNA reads TGTGCCAGCAGTTACTCGAGGATGAACCAAGAGACCCAGTACTTC. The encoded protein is CASSYSRMNQETQYF.

The DNA of the CDR3 is TGTGCCAGTAGCCCGACTAGCGGGGGGTACAATGAGCAGTTCTTC. This sequence encodes CASSPTSGGYNEQFF. The V gene is TRBV19, the J gene TRBJ2-1; 13 positions agree with TRBD2. Germline V gives CDR1 LNHDA, CDR2 SQIVND (reference sequence). This CDR3 contains 15 residues. V was pared by 6 bases and J by 4 bases, with 3 bases of the junction left unmatched.

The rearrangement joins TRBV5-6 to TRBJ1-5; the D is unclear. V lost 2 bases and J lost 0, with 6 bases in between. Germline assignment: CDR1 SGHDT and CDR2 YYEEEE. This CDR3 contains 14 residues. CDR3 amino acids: CASSLTYSNQPQHF. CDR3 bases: TGTGCCAGCAGCTTAACATATAGCAATCAGCCCCAGCATTTT.

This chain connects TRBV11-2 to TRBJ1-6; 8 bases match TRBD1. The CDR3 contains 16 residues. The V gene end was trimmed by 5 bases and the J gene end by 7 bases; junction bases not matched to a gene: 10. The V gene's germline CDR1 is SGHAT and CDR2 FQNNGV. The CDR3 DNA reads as TGTGCCAGCAGCGGTTACACGACAGGGGCGAATTCACCCCTCCACTTT. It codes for CASSGYTTGANSPLHF.

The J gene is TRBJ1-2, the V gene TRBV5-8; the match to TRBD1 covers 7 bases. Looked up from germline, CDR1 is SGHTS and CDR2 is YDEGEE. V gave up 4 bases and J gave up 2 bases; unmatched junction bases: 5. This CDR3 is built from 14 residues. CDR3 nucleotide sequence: TGTGCCAGCAGCGAAGGGACAGCCAACTATGGCTACACCTTC. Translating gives CASSEGTANYGYTF.

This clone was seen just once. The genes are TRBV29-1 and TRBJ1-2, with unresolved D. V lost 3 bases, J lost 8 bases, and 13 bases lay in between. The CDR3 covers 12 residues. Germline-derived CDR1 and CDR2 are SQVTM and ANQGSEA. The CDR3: CSVEPAREGYTF. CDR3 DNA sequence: TGCAGCGTTGAGCCCGCCCGGGAGGGCTACACCTTC.

Written as DNA, the CDR3 is TGTGCCAGCAGCTGGGTGGCAGGAAATGAAGCTTTCTTT. Its translation: CASSWVAGNEAFF. The V call is TRBV2, the J call TRBJ1-1; D is unclear. V was clipped by 6 bases and J by 7 bases, with 15 bases between them. Germline lookup yields CDR1 SNHLY and CDR2 FYNNEI. CDR3 size: 13 residues.

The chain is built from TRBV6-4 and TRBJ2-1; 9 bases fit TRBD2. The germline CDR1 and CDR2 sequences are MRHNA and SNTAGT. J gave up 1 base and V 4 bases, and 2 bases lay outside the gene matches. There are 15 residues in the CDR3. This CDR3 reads CASSVLAGSYNEQFF. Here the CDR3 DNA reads TGTGCCAGCAGTGTCCTAGCGGGATCCTACAATGAGCAGTTCTTC.

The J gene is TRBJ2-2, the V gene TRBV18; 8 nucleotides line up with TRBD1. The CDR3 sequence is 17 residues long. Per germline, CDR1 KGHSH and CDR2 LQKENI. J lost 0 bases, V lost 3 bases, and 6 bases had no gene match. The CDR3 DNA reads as TGTGCCAGCTCACCGGGGACAGGCGTCGCGAACACCGGGGAGCTGTTTTTT. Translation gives CASSPGTGVANTGELFF.

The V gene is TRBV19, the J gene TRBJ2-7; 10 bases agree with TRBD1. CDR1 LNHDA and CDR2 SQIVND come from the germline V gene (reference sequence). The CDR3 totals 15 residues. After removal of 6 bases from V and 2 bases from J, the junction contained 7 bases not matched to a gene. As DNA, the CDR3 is TGTGCCAGTAGCCCCCCTGGGACAGGGGCCTACGAGCAGTACTTC. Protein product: CASSPPGTGAYEQYF. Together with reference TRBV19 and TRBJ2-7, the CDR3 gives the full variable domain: DGGITQSPKYLFRKEGQNVTLSCEQNLNHDAMYWYRQDPGQGLRLIYYSQIVNDFQKGDIAEGYSVSREKKESFPLTVTSAQKNPTAFYLCASSPPGTGAYEQYFGPGTRLTVT.